A selection of T cell receptor beta chains follows, all from one sample in a study of cytomegalovirus exposure and HLA in healthy donors. The data were produced by immunoSEQ multiplex PCR, yet TCRdb's version contains in-frame clones alone and is incomplete. The table lists around 160,000 clones, around 68% of them singletons. Sequenced input: PBMCs. All receptors derive from a man in his fifties or sixties in good health and CMV-seronegative. Both conserved end residues are part of each CDR3. A D gene is named only where the DNA matches it firmly. Rows give clone size only sometimes, using once, few, many, or a class for an expanded clone.

V gene	J gene	D gene	clone size	CDR3 DNA	CDR3 protein
TRBV11-2	TRBJ1-2	.	.	TGTGCCAGCAGCCCCGACAGGATAAACTATGGTTACACCTTC	CASSPDRINYGYTF
TRBV19	TRBJ1-4	.	.	TGTGCCAGTAGTAAAGGGGCGGCTCCCAATGAAAAACTGTTTTTT	CASSKGAAPNEKLFF
TRBV6-5	TRBJ1-2	TRBD1	.	TGTGCCAGCAGACTACAGGGGGGGCAAGGCGGCTACACCTTC	CASRLQGGQGGYTF
TRBV7-9	TRBJ2-2	.	.	TGTGCCAGCAGCTTCACAGCCGTCGGCACCGGGGAGCTGTTTTTT	CASSFTAVGTGELFF
TRBV7-2	TRBJ1-6	.	.	TGTGCCAGCAGCTTAATACGGGGGAGGGCCAATAATTCACCCCTCCACTTT	CASSLIRGRANNSPLHF
TRBV6-5	TRBJ2-7	TRBD1	.	TGTGCCAGCAGTTACGGGACAGGCTATTCCTACGAGCAGTACTTC	CASSYGTGYSYEQYF
TRBV10-1	TRBJ2-2	TRBD2	.	TGCGCCAGCAGTGGGAAAGGGACTAGCAACACCGGGGAGCTGTTTTTT	CASSGKGTSNTGELFF
TRBV19	TRBJ2-6	.	.	TGTGCCAGTAGTCGTCAGACTGGGGCCAACGTCCTGACTTTC	CASSRQTGANVLTF
TRBV5-6	TRBJ2-2	.	few	TGTGCCAGCAGCTTGGCGGGTGGGTTGGACACCGGGGAGCTGTTTTTT	CASSLAGGLDTGELFF
TRBV4-3	TRBJ1-1	.	.	TGCGCCAGCAGCCAAGGAATGCGAGCGAACACTGAAGCTTTCTTT	CASSQGMRANTEAFF
TRBV29-1	TRBJ1-2	TRBD1	few	TGCAGCGTCGGTTTAATCCCGGGACAGGGAGGCTATGGCTACACCTTC	CSVGLIPGQGGYGYTF
TRBV11-2	TRBJ2-7	TRBD2	few	TGTGCCAGCAGCTTAGATCGGGACTATAACTCCTACGAGCAGTACTTC	CASSLDRDYNSYEQYF
TRBV10-3	TRBJ1-1	TRBD1	.	TGTGCCATCAGTGACAGGGGGCGGAACACTGAAGCTTTCTTT	CAISDRGRNTEAFF
TRBV29-1	TRBJ2-1	TRBD1	.	TGCAGCGTTGAGTTTGGGACAGGCGCCTACAATGAGCAGTTCTTC	CSVEFGTGAYNEQFF
TRBV18	TRBJ2-2	.	.	TGTGCCAGCTCGCCCCTAATTTCGAACACCGGGGAGCTGTTTTTT	CASSPLISNTGELFF
TRBV5-1	TRBJ1-1	.	.	TGCGCCAGCAGCTTGGGACAGGTGAACACTGAAGCTTTCTTT	CASSLGQVNTEAFF
TRBV7-8	TRBJ1-2	TRBD1	.	TGTGCCAGCAGCATGCCCGGGACAGCCTATGGCTACACCTTC	CASSMPGTAYGYTF
TRBV28	TRBJ2-1	.	once	TGTGCCAGCAGCTCCCTAAGCGGGGACATGAACAATGAGCAGTTCTTC	CASSSLSGDMNNEQFF
TRBV6-5	TRBJ2-3	TRBD2	.	TGTGCCGCCGCCCAGCGGGGGCTCACAGATACGCAGTATTTT	CAAAQRGLTDTQYF
TRBV6-5	TRBJ1-1	.	few	TGTGCCAGCAGTTACTCGGAGGGCGTGAGAGGGACTGAAGCTTTCTTT	CASSYSEGVRGTEAFF
TRBV7-6	TRBJ1-2	.	few	TGTGCCAGCAGCGCCGCGAATAACTATGGCTACACCTTC	CASSAANNYGYTF
TRBV7-6	TRBJ1-1	.	.	TGTGCCAGCAGCCCAACAGGGCTGAACACTGAAGCTTTCTTT	CASSPTGLNTEAFF
TRBV29-1	TRBJ2-5	.	.	TGCAGCGTTGATCAGGGACTAGAGACCCAGTACTTC	CSVDQGLETQYF
TRBV5-1	TRBJ2-5	.	few	TGCGCCAGCAGCTTGGGCCCCGCAGGGAGGGAGACCCAGTACTTC	CASSLGPAGRETQYF
TRBV28	TRBJ2-7	TRBD1	.	TGTGCCAGCAGCCCCGCCGGGACAGGGGTTCGGTACGAGCAGTACTTC	CASSPAGTGVRYEQYF
TRBV6-4	TRBJ1-2	.	.	TGTGCCAGCAGTGACGGGGGCGTTTTACCATCTGGCTACACCTTC	CASSDGGVLPSGYTF
TRBV25-1	TRBJ2-7	.	.	TGTGCCAGCAGTCGGCAGGCTTCCTACGAGCAGTACTTC	CASSRQASYEQYF
TRBV19	TRBJ1-2	.	.	TGTGCCAGTAGGACAGCTAACTATGGCTACACCTTC	CASRTANYGYTF
TRBV6-5	TRBJ1-1	.	few	TGTGCCAGCAGTTACCAAACAGGGTCGAACACTGAAGCTTTCTTT	CASSYQTGSNTEAFF
TRBV4-2	TRBJ1-2	TRBD1	.	TGTGCCAGCAGCCAAGTAGAAGGACAGGGTGGAGGCTACACCTTC	CASSQVEGQGGGYTF
TRBV18	TRBJ1-1	.	.	TGTGCCAGCTCACCAAGCACAGCGAACACTGAAGCTTTCTTT	CASSPSTANTEAFF
TRBV5-1	TRBJ1-2	.	.	TGCGCCAGCAGCTTGGGGAGTAACTATGGCTACACCTTC	CASSLGSNYGYTF
TRBV19	TRBJ1-1	.	.	TGTGCCAGTAGTCCCCGGACAACTCTGAACACTGAAGCTTTCTTT	CASSPRTTLNTEAFF
TRBV5-6	TRBJ2-1	TRBD1	few	TGTGCCAGCAGCTTGCCTTCCAGGGGGAATGAGCAGTTCTTC	CASSLPSRGNEQFF
TRBV6-1	TRBJ1-1	.	.	TGTGCCAGCAGTGAGGGGCCGTGGGGGCCGGACACTGAAGCTTTCTTT	CASSEGPWGPDTEAFF
TRBV10-3	TRBJ1-1	.	.	TGTGCCATCAGTGACGGGAACACTGAAGCTTTCTTT	CAISDGNTEAFF
TRBV5-7	TRBJ2-2	TRBD1	.	TGTGCCAGCAGCTTGGGGGGACAGGGTGGCACCGGGGAGCTGTTTTTT	CASSLGGQGGTGELFF
TRBV6-6	TRBJ1-5	.	.	TGTGCCAGCAAACCCACCCAGGGCCTTGGTAATCAGCCCCAGCATTTT	CASKPTQGLGNQPQHF
TRBV15	TRBJ2-4	.	.	TGTGCCACCAGCAGAGATCAGAAAAACATTCAGTACTTC	CATSRDQKNIQYF